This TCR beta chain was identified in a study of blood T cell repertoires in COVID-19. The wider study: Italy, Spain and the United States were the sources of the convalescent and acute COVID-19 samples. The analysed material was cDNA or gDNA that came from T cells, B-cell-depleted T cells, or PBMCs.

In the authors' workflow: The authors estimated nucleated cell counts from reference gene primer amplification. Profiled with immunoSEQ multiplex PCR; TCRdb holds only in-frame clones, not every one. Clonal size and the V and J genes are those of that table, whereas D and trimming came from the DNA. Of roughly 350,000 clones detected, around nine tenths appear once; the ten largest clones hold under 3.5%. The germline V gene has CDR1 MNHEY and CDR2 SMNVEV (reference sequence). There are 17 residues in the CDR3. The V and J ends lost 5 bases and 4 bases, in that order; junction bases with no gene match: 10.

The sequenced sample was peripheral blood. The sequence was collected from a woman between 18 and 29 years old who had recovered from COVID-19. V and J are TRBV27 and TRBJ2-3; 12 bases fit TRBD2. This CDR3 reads CASSARLAGVYADTQYF. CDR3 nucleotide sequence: TGTGCCAGCAGTGCTCGACTAGCGGGAGTTTACGCAGATACGCAGTATTTT.